Listed here is a single TCR beta chain. The data were taken from a study of blood T cell repertoires in COVID-19. Method: immunoSEQ multiplex PCR; TCRdb's copy keeps in-frame clones and lacks some. Among approximately 400,000 clones listed, approximately 87% were seen once. Recruits, aged roughly 18 to 89 years, lived in 24 US areas. Looked up from germline, CDR1 is SNHLY and CDR2 is FYNNEI. V lost 6 bases to trimming and J lost 0 bases, with 14 bases between them. The CDR3 loop spans 15 amino acids. The sequenced sample was PBMCs or T cells enriched from blood (not recorded which). The genes are TRBV2 and TRBJ1-2, with TRBD1 as a possible D gene (5 bases). The sequence was collected from a man aged 30 to 39 who had recovered from COVID-19. The CDR3 spells CASSLQEPPNYGYTF. DNA of the CDR3: TGTGCCAGCAGCCTACAGGAACCGCCTAACTATGGCTACACCTTC.